This TCR beta chain was identified in a study of blood T cell repertoires in COVID-19. Study-level information: In each case, the material was cDNA or gDNA derived from T cells, B-cell-depleted T cells, or PBMCs.

Authors' data handling: The authors estimated nucleated cell counts from reference gene primer amplification. The data were produced by immunoSEQ multiplex PCR, yet TCRdb's version contains in-frame clones alone and is incomplete. The DNA was the basis for D and trimming; V, J and clone size are from that table. This sample has over 110,000 clones; over 70% occur once, and the top ten carry approximately 3.6%. Germline V CDR1 and CDR2: MNHEY, SMNVEV (reference sequence). There are 15 residues in the CDR3. The V gene end was trimmed by 3 bases and the J gene end by 4 bases; junction bases not matched to a gene: 7.

This clonotype was obtained from a man between 65 and 85 years old who had recovered from COVID-19. Sequencing input: peripheral blood. The rearrangement links TRBV27 to TRBJ2-7; 9 bases fit TRBD1. CDR3 sequence: CASSFGTGGFYEQYF. The CDR3 nucleotides read TGTGCCAGCAGTTTCGGTACAGGGGGCTTTTACGAGCAGTACTTC.